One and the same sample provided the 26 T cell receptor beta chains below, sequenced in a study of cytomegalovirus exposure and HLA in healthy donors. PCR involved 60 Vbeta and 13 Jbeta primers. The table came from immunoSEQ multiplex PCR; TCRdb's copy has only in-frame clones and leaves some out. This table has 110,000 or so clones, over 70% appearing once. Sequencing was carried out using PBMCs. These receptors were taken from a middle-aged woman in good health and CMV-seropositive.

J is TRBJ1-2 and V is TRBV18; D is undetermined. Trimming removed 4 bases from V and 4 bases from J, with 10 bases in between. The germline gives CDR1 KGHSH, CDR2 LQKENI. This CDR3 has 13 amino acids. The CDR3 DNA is TGTGCCAGCTCACAGGGAGGGTTCTATGGCTACACCTTC. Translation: CASSQGGFYGYTF.

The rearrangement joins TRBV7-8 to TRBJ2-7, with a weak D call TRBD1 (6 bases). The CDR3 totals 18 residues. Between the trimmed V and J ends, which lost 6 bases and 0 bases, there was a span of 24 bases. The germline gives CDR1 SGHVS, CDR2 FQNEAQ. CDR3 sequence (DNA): TGTGCCAGCAGGTCAACCCGGGACACAAGTTTTCGCTCCTACGAGCAGTACTTC. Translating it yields CASRSTRDTSFRSYEQYF.

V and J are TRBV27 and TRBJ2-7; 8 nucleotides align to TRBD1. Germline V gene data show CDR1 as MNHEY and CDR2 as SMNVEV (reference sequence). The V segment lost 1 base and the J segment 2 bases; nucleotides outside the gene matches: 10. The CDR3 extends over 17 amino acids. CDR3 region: CASSLFSSGDRTYEQYF. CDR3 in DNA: TGTGCCAGCAGTTTATTTTCGTCGGGGGACAGGACCTACGAGCAGTACTTC.

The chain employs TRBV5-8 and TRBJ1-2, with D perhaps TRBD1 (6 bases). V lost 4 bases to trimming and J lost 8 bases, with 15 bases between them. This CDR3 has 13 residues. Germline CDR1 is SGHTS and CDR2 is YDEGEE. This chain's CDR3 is CASSEDSRGGYTF. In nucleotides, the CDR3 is TGTGCCAGCAGCGAGGACAGTCGAGGGGGCTACACCTTC.

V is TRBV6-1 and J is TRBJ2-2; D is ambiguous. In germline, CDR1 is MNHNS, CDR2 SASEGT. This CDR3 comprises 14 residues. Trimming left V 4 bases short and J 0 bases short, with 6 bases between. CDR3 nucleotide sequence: TGTGCCAGCAGTGCCACAGCGAACACCGGGGAGCTGTTTTTT. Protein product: CASSATANTGELFF.

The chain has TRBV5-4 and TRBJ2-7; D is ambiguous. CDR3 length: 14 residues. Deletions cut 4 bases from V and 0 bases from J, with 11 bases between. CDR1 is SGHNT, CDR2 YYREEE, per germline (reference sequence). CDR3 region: CASSQDWSSYEQYF. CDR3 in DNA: TGTGCCAGCAGCCAAGACTGGAGCTCCTACGAGCAGTACTTC.

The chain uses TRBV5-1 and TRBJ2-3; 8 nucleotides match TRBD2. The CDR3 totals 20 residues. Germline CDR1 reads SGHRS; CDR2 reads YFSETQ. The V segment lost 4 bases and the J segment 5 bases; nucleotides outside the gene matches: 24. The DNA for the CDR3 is TGCGCCAGCAGCCCCCCCCTTGTGGCGGGAGGTACCAGTTGGGGAGATACGCAGTATTTT. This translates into CASSPPLVAGGTSWGDTQYF.

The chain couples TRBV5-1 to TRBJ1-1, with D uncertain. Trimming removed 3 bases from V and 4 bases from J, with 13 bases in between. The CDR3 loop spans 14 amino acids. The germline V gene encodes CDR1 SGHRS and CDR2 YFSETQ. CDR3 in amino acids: CASSSTGSTTEAFF. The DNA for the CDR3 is TGCGCCAGCAGCTCGACTGGGAGTACCACTGAAGCTTTCTTT.

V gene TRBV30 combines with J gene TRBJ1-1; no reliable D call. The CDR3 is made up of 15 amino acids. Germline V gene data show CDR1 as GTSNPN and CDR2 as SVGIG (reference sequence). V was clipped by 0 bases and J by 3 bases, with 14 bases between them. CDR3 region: CAWSVGRNGDTEAFF. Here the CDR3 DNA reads TGTGCCTGGAGTGTAGGGCGGAACGGGGACACTGAAGCTTTCTTT.

CDR3 in amino acids: CASGLKVREAGSYGYTF. In DNA, the CDR3 is TGTGCTAGTGGTTTGAAGGTCAGGGAGGCTGGTTCCTATGGCTACACCTTC. The chain links TRBV12-5 to TRBJ1-2, with TRBD1 as a possible D gene (5 bases). The CDR3 loop spans 17 amino acids. V dropped 2 bases and J dropped 4 bases, with 20 bases sitting between them. Germline-derived CDR1 and CDR2 are LGHNT and FRNRAP.

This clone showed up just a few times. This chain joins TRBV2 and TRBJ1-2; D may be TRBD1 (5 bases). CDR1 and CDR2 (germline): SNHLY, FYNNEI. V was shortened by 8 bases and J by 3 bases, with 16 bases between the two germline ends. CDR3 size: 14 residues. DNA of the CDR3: TGTGCCAGCGTACTCAGGGAACGTGACTATGGCTACACCTTC. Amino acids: CASVLRERDYGYTF.

The CDR3 region has the DNA TGCGCCAGCAGTGGGCCTTATACTAGCGGGAGAAACACCGGGGAGCTGTTTTTT. Translating gives CASSGPYTSGRNTGELFF. The chain carries TRBV10-1 and TRBJ2-2, with TRBD2 matching 11 bases. The CDR3 covers 18 residues. Germline CDR1 WNHNN, CDR2 SYGVQD (reference sequence). V dropped 4 bases and J dropped 2; count of bases not matched to a gene: 9.

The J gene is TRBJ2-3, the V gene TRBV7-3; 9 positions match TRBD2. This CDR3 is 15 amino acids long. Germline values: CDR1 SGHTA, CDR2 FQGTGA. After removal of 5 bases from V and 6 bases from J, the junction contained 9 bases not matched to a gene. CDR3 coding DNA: TGTGCCAGCAGCCCTAAGGCGGGGGGGTGGGATACGCAGTATTTT. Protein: CASSPKAGGWDTQYF. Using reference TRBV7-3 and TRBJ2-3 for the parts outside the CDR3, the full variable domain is GAGVSQTPSNKVTEKGKYVELRCDPISGHTALYWYRQSLGQGPEFLIYFQGTGAADDSGLPNDRFFAVRPEGSVSTLKIQRTERGDSAVYLCASSPKAGGWDTQYFGPGTRLTVL.

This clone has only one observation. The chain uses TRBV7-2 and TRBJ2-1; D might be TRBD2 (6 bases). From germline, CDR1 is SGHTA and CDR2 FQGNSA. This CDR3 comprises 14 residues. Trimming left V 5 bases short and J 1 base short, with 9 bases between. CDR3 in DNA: TGTGCCAGCAGCCGACTAGTGTCCTACAATGAGCAGTTCTTC. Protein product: CASSRLVSYNEQFF.

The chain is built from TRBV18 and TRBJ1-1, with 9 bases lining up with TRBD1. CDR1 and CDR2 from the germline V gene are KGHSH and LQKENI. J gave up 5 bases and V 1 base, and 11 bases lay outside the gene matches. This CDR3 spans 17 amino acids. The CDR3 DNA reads TGTGCCAGCTCACCACGACCCGAGACAGGGGGGGGGACTGAAGCTTTCTTT. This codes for CASSPRPETGGGTEAFF.

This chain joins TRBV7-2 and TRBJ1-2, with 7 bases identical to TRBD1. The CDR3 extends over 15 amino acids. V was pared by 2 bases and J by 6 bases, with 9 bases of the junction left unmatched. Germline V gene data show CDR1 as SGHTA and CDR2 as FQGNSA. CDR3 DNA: TGTGCCAGCAGCTTATTTGGGCACACAGGGGATGGCTACACCTTC. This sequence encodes CASSLFGHTGDGYTF.

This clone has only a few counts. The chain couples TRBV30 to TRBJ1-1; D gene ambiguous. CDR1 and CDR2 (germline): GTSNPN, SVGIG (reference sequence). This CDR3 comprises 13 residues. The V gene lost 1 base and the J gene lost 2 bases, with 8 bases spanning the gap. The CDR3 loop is CAWSEQPNTEAFF. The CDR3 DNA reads TGTGCCTGGAGTGAACAGCCCAACACTGAAGCTTTCTTT.

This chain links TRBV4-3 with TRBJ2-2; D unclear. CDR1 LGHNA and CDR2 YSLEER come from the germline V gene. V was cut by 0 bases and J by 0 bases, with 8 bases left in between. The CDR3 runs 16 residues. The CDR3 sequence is CASSQDRNTNTGELFF. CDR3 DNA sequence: TGCGCCAGCAGCCAAGACAGGAACACGAACACCGGGGAGCTGTTTTTT.

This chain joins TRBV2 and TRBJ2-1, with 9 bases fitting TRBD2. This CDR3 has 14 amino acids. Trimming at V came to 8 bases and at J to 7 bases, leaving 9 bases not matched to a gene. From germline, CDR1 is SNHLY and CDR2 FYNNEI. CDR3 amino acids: CASLYGLARNEQFF. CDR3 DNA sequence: TGTGCCAGCCTCTACGGACTAGCGAGGAATGAGCAGTTCTTC.

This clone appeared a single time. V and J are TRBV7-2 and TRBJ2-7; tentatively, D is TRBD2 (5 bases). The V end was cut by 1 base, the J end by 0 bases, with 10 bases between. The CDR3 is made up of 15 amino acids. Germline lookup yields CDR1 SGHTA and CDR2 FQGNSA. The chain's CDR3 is CASSLEETTSYEQYF. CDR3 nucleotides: TGTGCCAGCAGCTTAGAAGAGACTACCTCCTACGAGCAGTACTTC.

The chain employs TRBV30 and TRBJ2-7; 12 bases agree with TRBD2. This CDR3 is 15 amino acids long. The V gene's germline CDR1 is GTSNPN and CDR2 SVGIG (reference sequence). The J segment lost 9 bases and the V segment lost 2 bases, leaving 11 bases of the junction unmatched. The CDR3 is CAWSPTLLAGGGQYF. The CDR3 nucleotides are TGTGCCTGGAGTCCCACCCTCCTAGCGGGAGGGGGGCAGTACTTC.

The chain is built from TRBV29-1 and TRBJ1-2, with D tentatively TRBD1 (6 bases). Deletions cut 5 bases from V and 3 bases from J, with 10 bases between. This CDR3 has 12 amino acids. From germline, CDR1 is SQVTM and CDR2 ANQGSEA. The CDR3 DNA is TGCAGCGTTATCAGGGGACACTATGGCTACACCTTC. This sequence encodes CSVIRGHYGYTF. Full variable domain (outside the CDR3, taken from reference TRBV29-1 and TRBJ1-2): SAVISQKPSRDICQRGTSLTIQCQVDSQVTMMFWYRQQPGQSLTLIATANQGSEATYESGFVIDKFPISRPNLTFSTLTVSNMSPEDSSIYLCSVIRGHYGYTFGSGTRLTVV.

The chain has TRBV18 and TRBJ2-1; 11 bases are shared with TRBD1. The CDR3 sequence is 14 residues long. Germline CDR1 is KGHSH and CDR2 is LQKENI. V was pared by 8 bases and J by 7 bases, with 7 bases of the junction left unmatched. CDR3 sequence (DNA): TGTGCCAGCGATCCGGGACAGGGGGATAATGAGCAGTTCTTC. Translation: CASDPGQGDNEQFF.

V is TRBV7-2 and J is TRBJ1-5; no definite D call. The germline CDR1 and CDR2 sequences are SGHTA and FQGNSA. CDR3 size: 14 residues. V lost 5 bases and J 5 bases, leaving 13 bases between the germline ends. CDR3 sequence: CASSPPRTDQPQHF. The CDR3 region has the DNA TGTGCCAGCAGCCCTCCGCGTACCGATCAGCCCCAGCATTTT.

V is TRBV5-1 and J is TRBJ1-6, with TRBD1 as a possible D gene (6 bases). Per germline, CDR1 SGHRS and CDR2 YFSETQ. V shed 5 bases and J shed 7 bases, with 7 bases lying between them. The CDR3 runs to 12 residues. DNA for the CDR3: TGCGCCAGCAGAACAGGGAATTCACCCCTCCACTTT. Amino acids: CASRTGNSPLHF.

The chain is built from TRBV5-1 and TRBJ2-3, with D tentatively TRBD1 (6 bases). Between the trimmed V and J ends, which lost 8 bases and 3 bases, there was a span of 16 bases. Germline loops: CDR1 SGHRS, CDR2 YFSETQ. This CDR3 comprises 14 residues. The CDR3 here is CASFLQGPTDTQYF. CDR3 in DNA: TGCGCCAGTTTTCTACAGGGTCCGACAGATACGCAGTATTTT.